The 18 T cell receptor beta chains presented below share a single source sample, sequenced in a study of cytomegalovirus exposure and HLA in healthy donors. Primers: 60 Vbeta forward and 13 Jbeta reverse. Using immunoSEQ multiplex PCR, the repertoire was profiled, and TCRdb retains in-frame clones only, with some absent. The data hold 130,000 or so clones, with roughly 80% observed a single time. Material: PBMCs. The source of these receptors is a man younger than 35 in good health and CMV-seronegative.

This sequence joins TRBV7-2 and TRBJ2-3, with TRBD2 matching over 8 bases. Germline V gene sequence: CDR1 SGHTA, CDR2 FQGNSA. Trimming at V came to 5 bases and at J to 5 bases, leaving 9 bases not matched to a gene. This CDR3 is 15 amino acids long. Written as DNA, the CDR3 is TGTGCCAGCAGCCTCACCGGGGGGGCGGTAGATACGCAGTATTTT. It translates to CASSLTGGAVDTQYF.

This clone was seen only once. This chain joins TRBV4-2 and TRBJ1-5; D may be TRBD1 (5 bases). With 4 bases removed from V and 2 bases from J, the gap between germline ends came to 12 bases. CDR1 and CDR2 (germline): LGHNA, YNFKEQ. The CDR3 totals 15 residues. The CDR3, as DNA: TGTGCCAGCAGCCTTGGGGGAGGGGGCAATCAGCCCCAGCATTTT. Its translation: CASSLGGGGNQPQHF.

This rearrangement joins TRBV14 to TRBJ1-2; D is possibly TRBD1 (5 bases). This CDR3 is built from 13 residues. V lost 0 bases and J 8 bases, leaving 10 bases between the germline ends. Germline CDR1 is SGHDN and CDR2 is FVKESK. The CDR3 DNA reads TGTGCCAGCAGCCAAGACAGGGTCGGAGGCTACACCTTC. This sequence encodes CASSQDRVGGYTF.

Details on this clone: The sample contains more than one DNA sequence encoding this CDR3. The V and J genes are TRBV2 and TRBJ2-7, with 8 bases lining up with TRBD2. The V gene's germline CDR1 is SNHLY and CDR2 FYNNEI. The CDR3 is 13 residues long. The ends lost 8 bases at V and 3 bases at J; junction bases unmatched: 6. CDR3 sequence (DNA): TGTGCCAGCTCCCCGGGGGGGGTCTACGAGCAGTACTTC. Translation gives CASSPGGVYEQYF.

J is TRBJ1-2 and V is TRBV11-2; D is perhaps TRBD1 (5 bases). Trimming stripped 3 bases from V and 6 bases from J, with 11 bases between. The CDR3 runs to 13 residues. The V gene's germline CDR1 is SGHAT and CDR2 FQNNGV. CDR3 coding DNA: TGTGCCAGCAGCTTTAGCAGGGTTCATGGCTACACCTTC. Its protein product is CASSFSRVHGYTF.

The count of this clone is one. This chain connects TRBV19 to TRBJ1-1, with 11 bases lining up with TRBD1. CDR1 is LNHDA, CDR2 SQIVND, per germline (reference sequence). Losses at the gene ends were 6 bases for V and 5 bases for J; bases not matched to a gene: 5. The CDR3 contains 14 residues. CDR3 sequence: CASSRDRGITEAFF. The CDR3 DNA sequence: TGTGCCAGTAGCAGGGACAGGGGGATTACTGAAGCTTTCTTT.

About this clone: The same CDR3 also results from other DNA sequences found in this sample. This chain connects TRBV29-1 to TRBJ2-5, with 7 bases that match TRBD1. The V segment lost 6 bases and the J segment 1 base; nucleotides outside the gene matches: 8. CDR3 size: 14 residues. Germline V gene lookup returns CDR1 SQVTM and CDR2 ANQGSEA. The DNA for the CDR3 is TGCAGCGTCAAACCACAGGGGACCCAAGAGACCCAGTACTTC. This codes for CSVKPQGTQETQYF.

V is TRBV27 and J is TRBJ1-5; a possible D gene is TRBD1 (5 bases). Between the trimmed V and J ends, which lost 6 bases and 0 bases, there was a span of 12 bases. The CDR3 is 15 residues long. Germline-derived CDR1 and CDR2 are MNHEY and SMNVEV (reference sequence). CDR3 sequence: CASSLGLNSNQPQHF. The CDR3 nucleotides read TGTGCCAGCAGCCTGGGACTAAATAGCAATCAGCCCCAGCATTTT.

CDR3 residues: CASSNGRGSYNEQFF. As DNA, the CDR3 is TGTGCCAGCAGTAATGGGAGGGGATCCTACAATGAGCAGTTCTTC. The chain has TRBV2 and TRBJ2-1; 7 positions agree with TRBD2. The germline CDR1 and CDR2 sequences are SNHLY and FYNNEI. V shed 5 bases and J 1 base; nucleotides not matched to a gene: 5. The CDR3 length is 15 residues.

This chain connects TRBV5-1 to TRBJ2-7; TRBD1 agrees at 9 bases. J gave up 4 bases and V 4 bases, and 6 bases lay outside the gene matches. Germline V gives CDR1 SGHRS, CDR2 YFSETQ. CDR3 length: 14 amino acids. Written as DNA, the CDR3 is TGCGCCAGCAGCCCTTCCGGACAGGGGTACGAGCAGTACTTC. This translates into CASSPSGQGYEQYF.

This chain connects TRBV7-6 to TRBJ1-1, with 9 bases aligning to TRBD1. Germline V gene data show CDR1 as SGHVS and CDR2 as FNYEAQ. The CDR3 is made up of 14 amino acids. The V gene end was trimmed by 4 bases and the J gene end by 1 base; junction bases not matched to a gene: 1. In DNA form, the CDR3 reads TGTGCCAGCAGCTGGGGACAGGGGAACACTGAAGCTTTCTTT. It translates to CASSWGQGNTEAFF.

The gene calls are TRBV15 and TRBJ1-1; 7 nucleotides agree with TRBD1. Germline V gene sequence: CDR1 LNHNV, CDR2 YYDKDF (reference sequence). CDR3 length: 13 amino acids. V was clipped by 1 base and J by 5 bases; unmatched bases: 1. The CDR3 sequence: CATSRGRGTEAFF. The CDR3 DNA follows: TGTGCCACCAGCAGAGGCAGGGGGACTGAAGCTTTCTTT.

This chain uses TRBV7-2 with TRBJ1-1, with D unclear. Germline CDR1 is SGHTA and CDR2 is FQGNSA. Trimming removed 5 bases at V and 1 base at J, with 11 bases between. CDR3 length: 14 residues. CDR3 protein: CASSRYEPNTEAFF. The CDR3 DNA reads TGTGCCAGCAGCCGTTATGAGCCGAACACTGAAGCTTTCTTT.

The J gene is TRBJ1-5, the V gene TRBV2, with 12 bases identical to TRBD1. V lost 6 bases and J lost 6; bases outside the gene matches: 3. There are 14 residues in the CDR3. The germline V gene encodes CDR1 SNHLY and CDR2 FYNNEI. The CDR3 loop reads CASRGTGGGQPQHF. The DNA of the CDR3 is TGTGCCAGCAGAGGGACAGGGGGCGGTCAGCCCCAGCATTTT. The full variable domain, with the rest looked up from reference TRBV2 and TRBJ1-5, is EPEVTQTPSHQVTQMGQEVILRCVPISNHLYFYWYRQILGQKVEFLVSFYNNEISEKSEIFDDQFSVERPDGSNFTLKIRSTKLEDSAMYFCASRGTGGGQPQHFGDGTRLSIL.

This CDR3 reads CASSQTGRGGGGTQYF. The CDR3, as DNA: TGCGCCAGCAGCCAAACCGGTAGGGGGGGCGGTGGGACCCAGTACTTC. The chain is built from TRBV4-3 and TRBJ2-5; a weak D match, TRBD2 (7 bases). This CDR3 contains 16 residues. The germline CDR1 and CDR2 sequences are LGHNA and YSLEER. V lost 2 bases and J lost 7, with 20 bases in between.

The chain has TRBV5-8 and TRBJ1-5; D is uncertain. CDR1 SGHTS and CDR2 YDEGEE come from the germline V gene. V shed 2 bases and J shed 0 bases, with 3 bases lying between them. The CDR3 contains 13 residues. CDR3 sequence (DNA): TGTGCCAGCAGCTTTAGTAGCAATCAGCCCCAGCATTTT. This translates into CASSFSSNQPQHF.

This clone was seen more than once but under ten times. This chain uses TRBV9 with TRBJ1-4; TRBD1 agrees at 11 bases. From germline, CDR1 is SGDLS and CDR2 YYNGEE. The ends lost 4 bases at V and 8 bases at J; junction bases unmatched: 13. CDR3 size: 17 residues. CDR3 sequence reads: CASSRFAAGQGEEKLFF. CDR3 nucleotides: TGTGCCAGCAGCCGATTTGCGGCGGGACAGGGGGAAGAAAAACTGTTTTTT.

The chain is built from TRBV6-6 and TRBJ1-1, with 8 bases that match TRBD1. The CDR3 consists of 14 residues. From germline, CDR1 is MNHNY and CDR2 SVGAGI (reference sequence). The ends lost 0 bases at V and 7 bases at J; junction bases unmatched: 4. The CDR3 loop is CASSYSAGGDEAFF. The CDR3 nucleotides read TGTGCCAGCAGTTACTCGGCAGGGGGCGATGAAGCTTTCTTT.